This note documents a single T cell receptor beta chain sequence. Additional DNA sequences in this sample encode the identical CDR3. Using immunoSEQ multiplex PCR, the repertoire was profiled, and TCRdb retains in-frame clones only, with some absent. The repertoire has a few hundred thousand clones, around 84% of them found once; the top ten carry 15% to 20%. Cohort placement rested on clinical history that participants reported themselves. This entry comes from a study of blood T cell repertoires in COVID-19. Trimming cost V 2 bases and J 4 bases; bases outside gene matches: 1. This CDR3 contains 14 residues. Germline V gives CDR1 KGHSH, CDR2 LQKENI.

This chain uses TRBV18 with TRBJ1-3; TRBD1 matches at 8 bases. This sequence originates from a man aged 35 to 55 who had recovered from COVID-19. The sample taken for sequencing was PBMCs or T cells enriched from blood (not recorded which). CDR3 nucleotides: TGTGCCAGCTCACCAGGACAGGGCGGAAACACCATATATTTT. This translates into CASSPGQGGNTIYF.